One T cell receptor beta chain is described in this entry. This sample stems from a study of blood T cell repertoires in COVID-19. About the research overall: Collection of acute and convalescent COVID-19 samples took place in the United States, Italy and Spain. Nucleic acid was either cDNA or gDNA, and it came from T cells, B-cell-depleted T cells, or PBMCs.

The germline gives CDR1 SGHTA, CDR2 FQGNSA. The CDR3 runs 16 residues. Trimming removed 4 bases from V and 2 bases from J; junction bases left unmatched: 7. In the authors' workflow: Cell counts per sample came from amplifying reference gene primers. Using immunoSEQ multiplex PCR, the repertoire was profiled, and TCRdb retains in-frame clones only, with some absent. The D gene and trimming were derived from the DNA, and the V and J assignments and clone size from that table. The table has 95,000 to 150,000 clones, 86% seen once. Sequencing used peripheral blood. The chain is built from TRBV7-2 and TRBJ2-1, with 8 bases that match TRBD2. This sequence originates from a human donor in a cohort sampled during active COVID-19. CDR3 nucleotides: TGTGCCAGCAGCTCGGCGGCGGGAGGAGCCTACAATGAGCAGTTCTTC. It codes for CASSSAAGGAYNEQFF.